This paragraph reports one T cell receptor beta chain. The antigen is undetermined. This CDR3 region has 15 residues. CDR1 and CDR2 from the germline V gene are SGHRS and YFSETQ. Trimming took 4 bases from V and 3 from J, leaving 16 bases between them. The data derive from a study of vaccination and CD4 T cells after COVID-19. Study details: For control cultures, the treatment was a CEFX pool, an HIV-1 Nef pool, or no peptide.

An Oncomine TCR Beta short-read assay was used to sequence the DNA from cultured CD4+ T cells. Cultured CD4+ T cells yielded the extracted genomic DNA. Via MiXCR, TCRdb re-called the PCR reads, giving one row per CDR3 protein. The table lists approximately 12,000 distinct CDR3 sequences, about 31% of them singletons, with around 20% in the top ten. Treatment noted: approximately 10-day PBMC culture with coronavirus spike peptide pools or control peptides (ViraFEST assay). This rearrangement joins TRBV5-1 to TRBJ1-1; D is unresolved. This receptor was obtained from a human donor with COVID-19. Sequenced sample: cultured CD4+ T cells from blood. This chain's CDR3 is CASSGRIGGDTEAFF. The CDR3, as DNA: TGCGCCAGCAGCGGCCGAATAGGAGGCGACACTGAAGCTTTCTTT.